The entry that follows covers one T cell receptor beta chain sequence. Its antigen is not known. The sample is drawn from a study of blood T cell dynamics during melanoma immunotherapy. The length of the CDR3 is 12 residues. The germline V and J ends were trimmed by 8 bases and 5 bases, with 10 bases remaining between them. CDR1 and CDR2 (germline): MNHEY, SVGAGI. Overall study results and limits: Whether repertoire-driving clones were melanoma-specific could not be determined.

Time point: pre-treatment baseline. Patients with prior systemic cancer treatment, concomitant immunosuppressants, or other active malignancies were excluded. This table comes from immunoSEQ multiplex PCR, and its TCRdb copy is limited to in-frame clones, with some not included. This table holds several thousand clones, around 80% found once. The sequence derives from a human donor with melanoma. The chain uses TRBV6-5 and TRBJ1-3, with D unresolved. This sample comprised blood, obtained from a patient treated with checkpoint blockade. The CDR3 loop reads CASWTARNTIYF. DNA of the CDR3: TGTGCCAGCTGGACGGCCAGAAACACCATATATTTT.